The sequence of this TCR beta chain was determined in a study of cytomegalovirus exposure and HLA in healthy donors. The study's findings and limits: In all likelihood, a cluster of highly shared sequence variants was a sequencing artifact. TCR beta sequences reportedly predicted most subjects' HLA-A and HLA-B alleles accurately.

V shed 7 bases, J shed 7 bases, and the junction held 10 bases outside the gene matches. In germline, CDR1 is MNHNY, CDR2 SVGAGI (reference sequence). The CDR3 contains 14 residues. PCR used 60 Vbeta primers and 13 Jbeta primers. The protocol was immunoSEQ multiplex PCR, while the TCRdb copy is restricted to in-frame clones and leaves out a portion. Recorded for this sample: some 200,000 clones. In regard to this clone: Its target is unknown.

V and J are TRBV6-6 and TRBJ1-5; TRBD1 matches at 7 bases. This TCR derives from a girl aged 2-10 years in good health and CMV-seropositive. The source material was PBMCs. The CDR3 region has the DNA TGTGCCAGCACTCCCCTGACAGGGCAACAGCCCCAGCATTTT. Its protein product is CASTPLTGQQPQHF.